This TCR beta chain was recorded in a study of long-term antiretroviral therapy in people with HIV. This clone was recorded only once. Antigen: not known. Whole-study results and caveats: ART adherence, viral resistance and therapy changes were undocumented. Repertoires from HIV showed CDR3 length ranges narrower than those of controls. Relative to transplant donor controls, diversity remained lower despite increasing after ART.

From germline, CDR1 is SQVTM and CDR2 ANQGSEA. Trimming left V 5 bases short and J 0 bases short, with 8 bases between. The CDR3 totals 13 residues. Sequencing relied on immunoSEQ assay v3.0, run at survey level. Sequencing aimed to cover about 35,000-50,000 T-cell genomes per sample. Here immunoSEQ multiplex PCR was the method, and the copy in TCRdb shows in-frame clones only, minus some. The sample lists some 30,000 clones, approximately 94% occurring once. Specimen: unsorted PBMCs, collected around 7.4 years after starting antiretroviral therapy. The V and J genes are TRBV29-1 and TRBJ1-3; D is unresolved. The receptor's source is a man between 45 and 60 years old with HIV. CDR3 in amino acids: CSVSDGSGNTIYF. The DNA for the CDR3 is TGCAGCGTTTCTGACGGCTCTGGAAACACCATATATTTT.